Listed below are T cell receptor beta chains from one sample, sequenced in a study of T-cell reconstitution after alpha-beta-depleted transplantation in children. TCRdb called the PCR reads again in MiXCR, with one record for every CDR3 protein. There are 250,000 to 300,000 distinct CDR3 sequences in the sample; 7.5% to 9% occur only once, and 9.1% lies in the top ten. Material: peripheral blood, obtained 360 days after TCRalphabeta/CD19-depleted stem cell transplant. Receptor source: a female patient aged 2 to 10 who had a stem cell transplant for Fanconi anemia, so the T cells may come from the graft donor. The CDR3 runs from the conserved cysteine through the conserved F or W. Part of the rows lack a size; the others show once, few, many or a class for expanded clones.

J gene	clone size	V gene	CDR3 protein
TRBJ2-5	-	TRBV11-2	CASSLSMGQAIRETQYF
TRBJ2-1	-	TRBV2	CASKRNGQFYNEQFF
TRBJ2-3	-	TRBV4-2	CASSQFPGFPPGLAGDSDTQYF
TRBJ1-2	-	TRBV7-9	CASSYDSMWTGHGYTF
TRBJ2-3	-	TRBV3-1	CASSQDLVRPSTDTQYF
TRBJ2-5	many	TRBV4-3	CASSQETMETQYF
TRBJ2-7	many	TRBV20-1	CSANIQGAGEQYF
TRBJ1-2	-	TRBV6-1	CASMIGTTGYTF
TRBJ1-5	few	TRBV7-3	CASSPHPGQPQHF
TRBJ1-5	many	TRBV6-2/TRBV6-3	CASRAMVVNQPQHF
TRBJ2-1	many	TRBV5-1	CASSRGGTYNEQFF
TRBJ2-7	many	TRBV5-6	CASGPGIYEQYF
TRBJ2-3	many	TRBV7-9	CASSLAGSGTDTQYF
TRBJ2-7	-	TRBV6-5	CASTDLYEQYF
TRBJ1-4	few	TRBV18	CASSSGTGITGKLFF
TRBJ1-1	many	TRBV20-1	CSASADWNTEAFF
TRBJ1-2	once	TRBV25-1	CARGSGLREFLYGYTF
TRBJ2-4	few	TRBV11-2	CASSLRGTGLDIQYF
TRBJ2-2	-	TRBV18	CASSPVYLGSANPRASANTGELFF
TRBJ2-1	many	TRBV20-1	CSVAEQFF
TRBJ1-5	many	TRBV29-1	CSVAHRSYQPQHF
TRBJ2-3	many	TRBV5-1	CASSLVKAGSGTDTQYF
TRBJ2-3	many	TRBV11-2	CASSLSRRDMDTQYF
TRBJ2-7	few	TRBV7-8	CASSLKVLRTKTPYEQYF
TRBJ1-2	-	TRBV27	CASSTATQGVGYTF
TRBJ2-7	many	TRBV5-1	CASSPAVNSYEQYF
TRBJ2-1	many	TRBV29-1	CSVEDIPGQGYNEQFF
TRBJ1-3	few	TRBV7-4	CARVLPGLPSTIYF
TRBJ2-5	many	TRBV15	CATSRTDLGTAEETQYF
TRBJ1-4	many	TRBV30	CAWSATGEKLFF
TRBJ2-3	many	TRBV11-2	CASTEGLLRDTFTDTQYF
TRBJ1-1	-	TRBV7-9	CASSLASGRNTEAFF
TRBJ2-4	few	TRBV20-1	CSARDVRQGNIQYF
TRBJ2-1	many	TRBV6-5	CASSWTSEYNEQFF
TRBJ2-4	many	TRBV29-1	CSVVAGLGNIQYF
TRBJ2-2	many	TRBV2	CASSKQGVNTGELFF
TRBJ2-7	few	TRBV9	CASSVSLRTSGGTSSINEQYF
TRBJ1-1	-	TRBV12-3/TRBV12-4	CASIGQANTEAFF
TRBJ1-3	few	TRBV5-1	CASSLGGTPTIYF
TRBJ1-2	few	TRBV4-3	CASSQGREVYGYTF
TRBJ2-7	many	TRBV20-1	CSARPAGLYEQYF
TRBJ1-2	-	TRBV5-5	CASSLQTSYYGYTF
TRBJ2-4	-	TRBV15	CATSSHRGLAKNIQYF
TRBJ2-1	many	TRBV7-2	CASSLGGFDDEQFF
TRBJ2-2	many	TRBV19	CASSIMAGTGELFF
TRBJ2-1	many	TRBV10-3	CATRAGGSGNEQFF